This entry describes one TCR beta chain. Its antigen is undetermined. The data were obtained in a study of persistence of HIV-infected CD4 T cells. CDR1 is SGHTA, CDR2 FQGTGA, per germline. The CDR3 is made up of 18 amino acids. The trim removed 5 bases at V and 6 bases at J, leaving 18 bases unmatched. This nonspecific control used anti-CD3/anti-CD28 bead stimulation of CD4+ T cells. CD4+ T cells upregulating both CD40 ligand and CD69 were sorted as responding cells. The study, taken as a whole, reports: TCR analyses could not target the rare provirus-carrying CMV-responding cells.

The immunoSEQ assay was version 4, run in survey mode. Profiled with immunoSEQ multiplex PCR; TCRdb holds only in-frame clones, not every one. The sample gives 35,000 to 45,000 clones, around 89% of which show up once; about 0.46% is in the top ten. The starting material was CD4+ T cells sorted from PBMCs after roughly 18-hour stimulation, obtained from a patient who received antiretroviral therapy. The chain carries TRBV7-3 and TRBJ2-2, with 7 bases lining up with TRBD1. The receptor comes from an adult woman with HIV who was CMV-seropositive. CDR3 sequence reads: CASSVRQPGQRTPGELFF. The CDR3, as DNA: TGTGCCAGCAGCGTAAGACAGCCGGGACAGAGAACCCCCGGGGAGCTGTTTTTT.